This TCR beta chain is drawn from a study of T cell repertoires in cytomegalovirus infection. The wider study: CMV epitopes used comprised recently identified HLA-C-restricted ones and well-studied HLA-B-restricted ones. Broader study findings: HLA-C-restricted TCR beta clonotypes specific for CMV led the ex vivo response.

This clonotype has a count of ten or more. Its antigen is currently unknown. V lost 6 bases and J 4 bases, leaving 21 bases between the germline ends. The CDR3 is made up of 17 amino acids. CDR1 and CDR2 from the germline V gene are MNHEY and SVGAGI. TCRdb re-analysed the reads in MiXCR, keeping a single row per CDR3 protein. The sample yields about 900,000 distinct CDR3 sequences, around a third seen once. The sequences come from cultured CD8+ T cells from PBMCs, collected from culture after CMV antigen stimulation. The receptor was derived from a human donor in good health (CMV status not recorded). Some clones in this sample may be carry-over from other donors' samples. The V call is TRBV6-5, the J call TRBJ2-2; D tentatively reads TRBD1 or TRBD2 (7 bases each). The CDR3 coding sequence is TGTGCCAGCAGCCCGAGGTCAGGGGGGGCAGGCACCGGGGAGCTGTTTTTT. Amino acids: CASSPRSGGAGTGELFF.